The 20 T cell receptor beta chains below all came from one sample that was sequenced in a study of cytomegalovirus exposure and HLA in healthy donors. The study ran its PCR with 60 Vbeta and 13 Jbeta primers. TCRdb's copy holds only in-frame clones and misses some; the assay was immunoSEQ multiplex PCR. This repertoire shows some 98,000 clones, 75% to 80% found once; its top ten account for less than 10%. The source material was PBMCs. The source of these receptors is a female donor in good health and CMV-seronegative.

The V call is TRBV7-9, the J call TRBJ2-5, with 11 bases matching TRBD2. With 0 bases clipped from V and 1 base from J, the junction kept 10 bases outside the gene matches. The CDR3 covers 19 residues. Germline values: CDR1 SEHNR, CDR2 FQNEAQ (reference sequence). CDR3 coding DNA: TGTGCCAGCAGCTTAGCATTAGGTAGCGGGAGGGGAATCCAAGAGACCCAGTACTTC. This gives the protein CASSLALGSGRGIQETQYF.

The rearrangement joins TRBV6-1 to TRBJ1-2; 7 bases are shared with TRBD1. J lost 2 bases, V lost 1 base, and 1 base had no gene match. CDR1 is MNHNS, CDR2 SASEGT, per germline. The CDR3 is made up of 14 amino acids. CDR3 DNA sequence: TGTGCCAGCAGTGAAGGGGGACAGAACTATGGCTACACCTTC. This sequence encodes CASSEGGQNYGYTF.

The chain joins TRBV5-4 to TRBJ2-1; no firm D call. Germline V CDR1 and CDR2: SGHNT, YYREEE (reference sequence). CDR3 length equals 15 residues. Trimming left V 5 bases short and J 4 bases short, with 16 bases between. In DNA form, the CDR3 reads TGTGCCAGCAGTTCCGATTACAGCAATTACAATGAGCAGTTCTTC. This gives the protein CASSSDYSNYNEQFF.

The CDR3, as DNA: TGTGCCAGCAGCCCCGATCTGGGGGGGGAGCAGTACTTC. This codes for CASSPDLGGEQYF. The chain combines TRBV6-5 with TRBJ2-7, with 7 bases fitting TRBD2. The CDR3 extends over 13 amino acids. CDR1 and CDR2 from the germline V gene are MNHEY and SVGAGI. V was clipped by 6 bases and J by 7 bases; unmatched bases: 9.

In the case of this clone: The junction shows a germline mismatch at one end, possibly a read error. This chain links TRBV7-9 with TRBJ1-1, with 9 bases fitting TRBD1. The germline gives CDR1 SEHNR, CDR2 FQNEAQ (reference sequence). The CDR3 is made up of 10 amino acids. The CDR3 sequence: CASSPGQGIF. In nucleotides, the CDR3 is TGTGCCAGCAGCCCGGGACAGGGTATCTTT.

V gene TRBV27 combines with J gene TRBJ1-1, with TRBD1 matching over 12 bases. This CDR3 contains 15 residues. Germline V lookup: CDR1 MNHEY, CDR2 SMNVEV (reference sequence). V trimming: 5 bases; J trimming: 6 bases; junction bases outside the gene matches: 7. The CDR3 sequence: CASSPFRDRGPEAFF. CDR3 bases: TGTGCCAGCAGTCCATTCCGGGACAGGGGGCCTGAAGCTTTCTTT.

This clone appeared a few times. This chain joins TRBV4-2 and TRBJ2-7, with a weak D call TRBD2 (5 bases). V was cut by 1 base and J by 1 base, with 17 bases left in between. The CDR3 has 17 amino acids. The germline V gene encodes CDR1 LGHNA and CDR2 YNFKEQ. For the CDR3, the DNA is TGTGCCAGCAGCCAAGGGAGCCAGCGACTAAGATCCTACGAGCAGTACTTC. Its translation: CASSQGSQRLRSYEQYF.

Relative to its sample, this clone is medium-sized (0.01 to 0.1%). The rearrangement uses TRBV7-2 and TRBJ2-7; no reliable D call. Germline-derived CDR1 and CDR2 are SGHTA and FQGNSA. CDR3 size: 12 residues. Trimming removed 1 base at V and 2 bases at J, with 3 bases between. CDR3 in DNA: TGTGCCAGCAGCTTAGTAGCCTACGAGCAGTACTTC. It is translated as CASSLVAYEQYF. The variable domain in full, with the rest retrieved from reference TRBV7-2 and TRBJ2-7, is GAGVSQSPSNKVTEKGKDVELRCDPISGHTALYWYRQSLGQGLEFLIYFQGNSAPDKSGLPSDRFSAERTGGSVSTLTIQRTQQEDSAVYLCASSLVAYEQYFGPGTRLTVT.

The chain has TRBV6-6 and TRBJ2-3, with 8 bases fitting TRBD1. CDR3 size: 14 residues. The V gene's germline CDR1 is MNHNY and CDR2 SVGAGI (reference sequence). Germline trimming cut 6 bases from V and 3 bases from J; bases unmatched to any gene: 5. CDR3 sequence reads: CASRRWTGTDTQYF. Here the CDR3 DNA reads TGTGCCAGCAGAAGATGGACAGGGACAGATACGCAGTATTTT.

The chain couples TRBV5-1 to TRBJ1-4; TRBD1 might be the D (6 bases). Deletions cut 3 bases from V and 8 bases from J, with 14 bases between. This CDR3 has 14 amino acids. CDR1 is SGHRS, CDR2 YFSETQ, per germline. CDR3 amino acids: CASSWRGGGEKLFF. In DNA form, the CDR3 reads TGCGCCAGCAGCTGGAGGGGGGGTGGAGAAAAACTGTTTTTT.

The V gene is TRBV9, the J gene TRBJ2-3; possibly TRBD2 for D (6 bases). The CDR3 sequence is 16 residues long. V was pared by 3 bases and J by 0 bases, with 14 bases between. The germline CDR1 and CDR2 sequences are SGDLS and YYNGEE. CDR3 sequence (DNA): TGTGCCAGCAGCGACCAGCGGGTGACTAGCACAGATACGCAGTATTTT. This gives the protein CASSDQRVTSTDTQYF.

The rearrangement joins TRBV4-1 to TRBJ1-6, with TRBD1 matching 7 bases. V dropped 5 bases and J dropped 1; count of bases not matched to a gene: 5. Germline CDR1 and CDR2: MGHRA and YSYEKL. The CDR3 runs 16 residues. The CDR3 sequence: CASSFRTGSYNSPLHF. The CDR3 region has the DNA TGCGCCAGCAGCTTCAGGACAGGATCCTATAATTCACCCCTCCACTTT.

The genes are TRBV15 and TRBJ2-7; TRBD1 aligns across 10 bases. In germline, CDR1 is LNHNV, CDR2 YYDKDF (reference sequence). CDR3 length equals 15 residues. With V trimmed by 1 base and J by 6 bases, 6 bases remained unmatched. This CDR3 is CATSRAGTGAPEQYF. CDR3 coding DNA: TGTGCCACCAGCAGAGCCGGGACAGGGGCCCCCGAGCAGTACTTC.

The chain employs TRBV5-5 and TRBJ2-2, with a possible D match to TRBD1 (6 bases). There are 13 residues in the CDR3. Germline V CDR1 and CDR2: SGHKS, YYEKEE (reference sequence). V lost 4 bases and J 14 bases, leaving 18 bases between the germline ends. CDR3 sequence reads: CASSTMGADLLFF. The CDR3 nucleotides read TGTGCCAGCAGCACCATGGGGGCGGACCTCCTGTTTTTT.

The chain uses TRBV6-1 and TRBJ1-2; 7 positions agree with TRBD1. Germline assignment: CDR1 MNHNS and CDR2 SASEGT. The CDR3 covers 13 residues. Trimming at V came to 8 bases and at J to 3 bases, leaving 6 bases not matched to a gene. The CDR3 bases are TGTGCCAGCGACAGGGCCGGGGACTATGGCTACACCTTC. This encodes CASDRAGDYGYTF.

Comment on this clone: A read error may account for a junction end that differs from germline. The rearrangement joins TRBV6-5 to TRBJ2-6; a possible D gene is TRBD1 (5 bases). This CDR3 comprises 16 residues. Germline CDR1 and CDR2: MNHEY and SVGAGI. The CDR3 loop is CTSSYSPGSGANVLTF. Here the CDR3 DNA reads TGTACCAGCAGTTACTCACCAGGGTCTGGGGCCAACGTCCTGACTTTC.

J is TRBJ2-7 and V is TRBV9; D may be TRBD2 (6 bases). Germline values: CDR1 SGDLS, CDR2 YYNGEE. The CDR3 loop spans 15 amino acids. V gave up 1 base and J gave up 1 base, with 12 bases separating them. The DNA for the CDR3 is TGTGCCAGCAGCGTAACAGGACTACAATCCTACGAGCAGTACTTC. This gives the protein CASSVTGLQSYEQYF.

V usage is TRBV28 and J usage is TRBJ1-2; D uncertain. Germline V gene sequence: CDR1 MDHEN, CDR2 SYDVKM. V shed 5 bases and J shed 0 bases, with 19 bases lying between them. The CDR3 consists of 17 residues. The CDR3 region is CASSPDGCGSPNYGYTF. CDR3 nucleotide sequence: TGTGCCAGCAGTCCCGACGGTTGCGGGTCGCCTAACTATGGCTACACCTTC.

The V call is TRBV2, the J call TRBJ1-2, with 7 bases matching TRBD1. The CDR3 extends over 13 amino acids. J was trimmed by 5 bases and V by 4 bases; bases with no gene match: 4. CDR1 is SNHLY and CDR2 is FYNNEI in the germline V gene. CDR3 bases: TGTGCCAGCAGTGGTCCGGGACAGTATGGCTACACCTTC. It yields the protein CASSGPGQYGYTF.

The chain couples TRBV27 to TRBJ2-7; tentatively, D is TRBD2 (5 bases). The V end lost 4 bases, the J end lost 2 bases, and 18 bases lay between the germline ends. The CDR3 contains 16 residues. Germline values: CDR1 MNHEY, CDR2 SMNVEV (reference sequence). CDR3 sequence: CASSWRQGRATYEQYF. The CDR3 DNA sequence: TGTGCCAGCAGTTGGCGTCAAGGGCGGGCCACCTACGAGCAGTACTTC.